The 2 T cell receptor beta chains below were found in one sample sequenced in a study of CD8+ T cells in alopecia areata. The authors extracted RNA and reverse transcribed it into cDNA as the sequencing template. Measured with immunoSEQ multiplex PCR; TCRdb has only the in-frame clones, and not every one. The sample holds 93,000 or so clones, around 50% seen once. The sequencing input was CD4+ T cells sorted from blood. Source of these receptors: a human donor in good health.

This clone was seen a handful of times. The chain carries TRBV5-4 and TRBJ1-2; no clear D gene. V was clipped by 0 bases and J by 8 bases, with 11 bases between them. CDR1 SGHNT and CDR2 YYREEE come from the germline V gene (reference sequence). The CDR3 is 13 residues long. The CDR3 nucleotides read TGTGCCAGCAGCTTGGGTACGGAGCTCGGCTACACCTTC. Protein sequence: CASSLGTELGYTF.

The V call is TRBV29-1, the J call TRBJ1-1; D not certain. Deletions cut 3 bases from V and 5 bases from J, with 19 bases between. From germline, CDR1 is SQVTM and CDR2 ANQGSEA. This CDR3 is built from 15 residues. The CDR3 bases are TGCAGCGTTGAGGGGTCAACCAGCGGGCGTACTGAAGCTTTCTTT. It specifies CSVEGSTSGRTEAFF.